This T cell receptor (beta chain) was observed in a study of T cells in Graves' hyperthyroidism and ophthalmopathy. Amplification yielded TCR beta CDR3 regions, with RNA transcripts as the source. First-round RT-PCR with HTBI primers amplified the TCR CDR3 region. Via MiXCR, TCRdb re-called the multiplex PCR reads, giving one row per CDR3 protein. The sample has nearly 750,000 distinct CDR3 sequences; roughly a third are singletons. This clonotype was found many times. No antigen is known for it. The CDR3 totals 13 residues. V dropped 2 bases and J dropped 5 bases, with 9 bases sitting between them. Germline-derived CDR1 and CDR2 are SGHTA and FQGTGA. Researchers defined stable Graves' hyperthyroidism as no ophthalmopathy progression within 18 months. Participants, patients aged 18 to 65, had newly diagnosed hyperthyroidism with a duration under 2 months. Study-level findings and limits: By a 13 V-J model, ophthalmopathy was set apart from stable hyperthyroidism.

This receptor was taken from a woman aged 40 to 50 with Graves' hyperthyroidism. The specimen sequenced was blood. The chain is built from TRBV7-3 and TRBJ2-5; D ambiguous. In DNA, the CDR3 is TGTGCCAGCAGCTTAGGGTGGGCGGAGACCCAGTACTTC. Translated, it gives CASSLGWAETQYF.